One T cell receptor beta chain is described in this entry. The specificity of this receptor is unknown. Base qualities are not provided; no much larger clone lies one nucleotide away. These data are taken from a study of shared clonotypes between healthy human individuals (dated by TCRdb to 2019 to 2021). Concerning the study at large: A few men and a couple of women, aged 18 to 49 years, made up the cohort. For each donor, three plates each were used for CD4 naive and CD4 memory, two plates were used for CD8 naive, and one plate was used for CD8 memory. To estimate repertoire size and how much clonotype sharing occurs between individuals, the study deeply sequenced the blood TCR repertoires of 5 or 6 healthy adults. To increase sequencing depth and limit assay-specific biases, TCR repertoire library preparation and sequencing were carried out by different laboratories using diverse techniques. Between about 0.8 and 9 billion PBMCs per donor were obtained by leukapheresis. Summary of the overall study and its limitations: Compared with non-shared clonotypes, clonotypes shared by all four sorted-subset donors had higher generation probabilities. Sharing across a handful of donors was observed for around 5% of naive CD4, under 4% of naive CD8, 2.3% of memory CD4, and over 0.3% of memory CD8 clonotypes. The small number of donors limited the genetic and exposure-history diversity represented. Sampling was restricted to blood, and TCR repertoires in tissue are likely to differ from TCR repertoires in blood. Naive subsets generally had larger estimated clonotype richness than memory subsets. Even with the large sequencing depth, rarefaction of the sorted-subset datasets indicated that sequencing was incomplete. Pairwise subsampling led to the expectation that sequencing depth would affect the degree of clonotype sharing among donors.

The donors were healthy, HIV-negative adults who had no recently reported acute infections or vaccinations. Every donor was a Caucasian adult residing in Nashville, Tennessee, USA. CD4+ T cells were enriched by magnetic negative selection; naive cells were then positively selected on CD45RA, and the negative fraction formed the memory subset. After blood collection by leukapheresis, PBMCs were isolated using Ficoll-Histopaque density gradient centrifugation and then cryopreserved in the vapor phase of liquid nitrogen. Analytical flow cytometry was used to check the purity and quantity of every magnetically sorted T cell population. Each sorted fraction had its genomic DNA isolated and then quantified by UV absorbance on a Nanodrop 2000c. Using the deep immunoSEQ assay, multiplex PCR amplified TCR CDR3 regions from genomic DNA. Genomic DNA extracted from each cell subset was distributed evenly over all wells of several immunoSEQ 96-well plates, and each plate served as one replicate. For sorted subsets, roughly 200 ng genomic DNA, equal to about 30,000 T cell genomes, was loaded into each replicate PCR. Purified libraries were measured with a Qubit 3.0 fluorometer, size-checked on a Bioanalyzer 2100, and measured again with the KAPA Library Quantification kit. Every immunoSEQ 96-well plate was sequenced on a separate single-read 150-cycle Illumina NextSeq 550 flow cell. Per the original workflow: The immunoSEQ output contained only junctional sequences without quality scores, so filtering could not match that applied to full-length reads. To assign V/J genes and CDR3, sequences were annotated using PyIR, a Python wrapper for IgBLAST v1.9, with IMGT germline references. Reads with weak V/J assignments (E-value above 1e-6), missing CDR3, stop codons, out-of-frame junctions, or ambiguous translated residues were removed. V3J clonotypes were defined by identical inferred V gene, J gene, and CDR3 amino acid sequence. The percentage overlap between two repertoires was calculated by dividing the number of shared unique clonotypes by the size of the smaller repertoire. Richness of each repertoire was evaluated using RTK rarefaction, the Chao1 estimator, and Recon v2.1 estimates of unobserved clonotypes. For all TCRbeta clonotypes obtained by the gDNA method from a handful of donors, generation probabilities were computed with OLGA. TCRdb stores this immuneACCESS table with in-frame sequences only. Part of the clones is absent; in the studies checked, under half of the shortfall reflects unresolved V genes, and no reason is known for the rest. For V, J and clone size, that table is used; D and trimming come from the DNA. This sample has more than 400,000 clones in its table, and around 95% of those were observed once. Clones ranked in the top ten supply about 0.064% of the sample.

This TCR was sampled from a woman aged 25 to 39 in good health. The sequenced material came from naive CD4+ T cells sorted from blood. The cell subset or site label, read with the paper, signifies: CD45RA+ positively selected.

The DNA is TGCGCCAGCAGCGACCTAGTAATCCCTGGAAACACCATATATTTT. Translated, this gives CASSDLVIPGNTIYF. The chain is made from TRBV4-1 and TRBJ1-3; there is no confident call for the D gene. Based on the germline V gene, the CDR1 and CDR2 sequences are MGHRA and YSYEKL. V lost 5 bases and J lost 2 bases; the stretch between them is 13 bases long. Inclusive of the bounding cysteine and phenylalanine, the CDR3 is 15 residues long. Only the CDR3 region is kept as DNA, spanning 45 bases read in frame from base 1.